The clone carrying this T cell receptor (beta chain) occurred a few times. The target antigen is unknown. 13 Jbeta primers and 60 Vbeta primers were used for the PCR. Method: immunoSEQ multiplex PCR; TCRdb's copy keeps in-frame clones and lacks some. This sample carries 150,000 to 200,000 clones, roughly 83% of them seen once, and the ten largest clones take nearly 0.4%. This specimen belongs to a study of cytomegalovirus exposure and HLA in healthy donors. The CDR3 loop spans 15 amino acids. Trimming left V 1 base short and J 3 bases short, with 9 bases between. Germline CDR1 reads SGHTA; CDR2 reads FQGNSA. Study-wide findings and caveats: A later analysis, which compared TCR beta chains of equal frequency, found the HLA-associated ones more clonally expanded. Presence/absence analyses assumed roughly uniform sequencing depth across donors. Reportedly, HLA-A and HLA-B alleles of most subjects were accurately predicted from TCR beta. In vitro assays verified that three CMV-associated chains recognized CMV antigens specifically.

The rearrangement uses TRBV7-2 and TRBJ2-2, with D hard to call. This clonotype was sampled from a male donor in good health and CMV-seropositive. Sequences were obtained from PBMCs. CDR3 region: CASSLGLRYTGELFF. In DNA, the CDR3 is TGTGCCAGCAGCTTAGGTCTGAGATACACCGGGGAGCTGTTTTTT. Supplemented by reference TRBV7-2 and TRBJ2-2, the full variable domain reads GAGVSQSPSNKVTEKGKDVELRCDPISGHTALYWYRQSLGQGLEFLIYFQGNSAPDKSGLPSDRFSAERTGGSVSTLTIQRTQQEDSAVYLCASSLGLRYTGELFFGEGSRLTVL.